This TCR beta chain was recovered during a study of blood T cell repertoires in COVID-19 (TCRdb year 2020). In terms of the full investigation: Samples from collaborators originated in the United States, Italy and Spain and spanned both the acute and convalescent phases of COVID-19. The prospective study material was composed of cDNA or gDNA derived from T cells, B-cell-depleted T cells, or PBMCs. A de-identified subject ID, COVID-19 status, age in years and sex were almost always included in the sample metadata. Deeply sampled blood TCRbeta repertoires from subjects exposed to, actively infected with, or recovered from COVID-19 were included in the dataset. Where available, HLA class I and class II types were obtained from metadata supplied by the sample provider rather than from assay-based typing. The samples were drawn from two sources: the first 160 participants of the ongoing ImmuneRACE study, and about 1,300 subjects contributed by 6 global collaborators. The repertoires were made available in a free public database intended to serve as a resource for research on the immune response to SARS-CoV-2.

The immunoSEQ Assay, a bias-controlled multiplex PCR, was used to amplify TCRbeta CDR3 regions from genomic DNA. In the source study's methods: Within the assay, amplification of reference gene primers was used to estimate how many nucleated cells each sample contained. To quantify the absolute abundance of each unique TCRbeta CDR3 rearrangement, sequence reads were collapsed and filtered. Productive Simpson clonality was computed per sample as the square root of Simpson's diversity index over productive rearrangements. Sourced from immuneACCESS, this table was stored by TCRdb with only in-frame sequences that have V and J called. A share of the clones is absent; for the studies checked, an unresolved V gene accounts for under half, and the remainder has no known explanation. V and J calls and clone size come straight from that table; D and trimming were deduced from the DNA. The sample records about 200,000 clones, around 82% of which are singletons. The ten largest make up 10% to 15% of the sample.

As concerns this clone: The specificity of this receptor is unknown. No much larger clonotype is one base removed from it; base qualities were not supplied.

The CDR3 numbers 17 residues from cysteine through phenylalanine. Solely the CDR3 DNA is kept, with 51 bases framed from the first base. Taken from the germline V gene, the CDR1 and CDR2 loops are SGHVS and FQNEAQ. The germline V end is reduced by 4 bases and the J end by 5 bases; junction bases left unmatched: 6. Participants in the prospective study were enrolled through a virtual design, were aged about 18 to 100 years, and lived in roughly 24 United States geographic areas. To assign participants to cohorts, the prospective study relied on clinical history that participants themselves reported in a screening survey and a study questionnaire. Recovered participants in ImmuneRACE Cohort 3 were defined by two consecutive negative NP/OP PCR tests, clearance by a healthcare professional, or resolution of symptoms. Each participant in the prospective study had whole blood, serum and a nasopharyngeal or oropharyngeal swab collected by mobile phlebotomists. Additional blood draws and questionnaires over an approximately two-month period could optionally be provided by prospective study participants. Before DNA extraction, blood samples from the prospective study were shipped at room temperature or frozen.

Results and caveats for the whole study, not just this receptor: How much clinical and demographic metadata was included differed by source and by participant, and the metadata was provided uncurated.

The clonotype was recovered from a man aged 40-50 years who had recovered from COVID-19. The source material was PBMCs or T cells enriched from blood (not recorded which). The rearrangement joined TRBV7-8 to TRBJ2-2; TRBD2 matches 14 bases in the middle. The CDR3 reads CASSSGTSGRRTGELFF. The DNA reads as follows: TGTGCCAGCAGCTCCGGGACTAGCGGGAGACGGACCGGGGAGCTGTTTTTT.